This T cell receptor beta chain was recovered during a study of graft-versus-host responses after intestinal transplantation. General study results and limits: Circulating GvH clones peaking coincided with falling HvG clones soon after transplant. Where graft-donor T cell macrochimerism was present, patients had high graft-versus-host to host-versus-graft clonal ratios in allografts. Among recipient marrow samples, GvH clones were found; some appeared first in ileum or blood.

The CDR3 spans 17 residues. V trimming: 0 bases; J trimming: 0 bases; junction bases outside the gene matches: 5. CDR1 is MDHEN and CDR2 is SYDVKM in the germline V gene. About this clone itself: What it recognizes is unknown.

Sequencing was performed with immunoSEQ multiplex PCR; in TCRdb, only in-frame clones are kept and a portion is missing. Found here are about 63,000 clones, approximately 88% of them singletons; the top ten hold around 1.7%. Intraepithelial lymphocytes and lamina propria lymphocytes were released through processing of graft tissue. The sequences come from ileum tissue, collected less than 400 days after transplant. The receptor was derived from a human patient who received an intestinal transplant, so some T cells may come from the graft donor. The chain recombines TRBV28 with TRBJ1-5, with TRBD1 matching over 7 bases. The DNA for the CDR3 is TGTGCCAGCAGTTTATGGGCAGGGGGTTATAGCAATCAGCCCCAGCATTTT. It is translated as CASSLWAGGYSNQPQHF.